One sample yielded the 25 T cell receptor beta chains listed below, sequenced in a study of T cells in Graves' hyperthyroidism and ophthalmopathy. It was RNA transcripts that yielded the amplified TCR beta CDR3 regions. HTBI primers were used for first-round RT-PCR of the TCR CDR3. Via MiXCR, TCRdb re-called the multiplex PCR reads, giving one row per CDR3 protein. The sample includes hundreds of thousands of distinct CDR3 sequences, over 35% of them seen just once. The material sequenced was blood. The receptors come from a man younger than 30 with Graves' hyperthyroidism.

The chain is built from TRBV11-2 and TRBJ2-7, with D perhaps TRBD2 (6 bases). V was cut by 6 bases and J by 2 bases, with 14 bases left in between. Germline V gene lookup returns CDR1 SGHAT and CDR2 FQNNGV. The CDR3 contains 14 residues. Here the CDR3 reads CASSQGGAAYEQYF. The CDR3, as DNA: TGTGCCAGCAGTCAGGGCGGGGCCGCCTACGAGCAGTACTTC.

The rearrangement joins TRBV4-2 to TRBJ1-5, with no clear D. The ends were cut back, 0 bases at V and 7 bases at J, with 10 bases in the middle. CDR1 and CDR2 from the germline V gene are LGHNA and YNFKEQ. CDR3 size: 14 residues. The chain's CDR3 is CASSQEGGGQPQHF. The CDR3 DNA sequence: TGTGCCAGCAGCCAAGAGGGAGGCGGGCAGCCCCAGCATTTT.

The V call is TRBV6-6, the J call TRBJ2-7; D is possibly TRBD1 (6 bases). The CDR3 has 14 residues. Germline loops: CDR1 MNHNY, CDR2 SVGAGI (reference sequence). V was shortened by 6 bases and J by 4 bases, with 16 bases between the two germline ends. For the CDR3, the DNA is TGTGCCAGCAGAAAACAGGGAAACCCTTACGAGCAGTACTTC. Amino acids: CASRKQGNPYEQYF.

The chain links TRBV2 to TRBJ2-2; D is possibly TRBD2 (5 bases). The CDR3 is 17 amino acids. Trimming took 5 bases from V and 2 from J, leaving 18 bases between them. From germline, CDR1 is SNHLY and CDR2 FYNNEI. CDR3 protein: CASSFQPGGLNTGELFF. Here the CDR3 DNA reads TGTGCCAGCAGTTTTCAACCAGGAGGCCTAAACACCGGGGAGCTGTTTTTT.

CDR3 residues: CASSAQIDYGYTF. As DNA, the CDR3 is TGTGCCAGCAGTGCCCAGATTGACTATGGCTACACCTTC. This chain links TRBV25-1 with TRBJ1-2; D call uncertain. The CDR3 is 13 residues long. Germline V gene sequence: CDR1 MGHDK, CDR2 SYGVNS. V lost 4 bases and J lost 3, with 9 bases in between.

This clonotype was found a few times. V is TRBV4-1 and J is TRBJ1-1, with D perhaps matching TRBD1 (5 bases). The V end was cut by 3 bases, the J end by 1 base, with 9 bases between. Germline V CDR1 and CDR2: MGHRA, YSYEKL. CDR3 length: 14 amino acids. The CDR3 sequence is CASSHRQSNTEAFF. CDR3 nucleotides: TGCGCCAGCAGCCACCGACAGTCGAACACTGAAGCTTTCTTT.

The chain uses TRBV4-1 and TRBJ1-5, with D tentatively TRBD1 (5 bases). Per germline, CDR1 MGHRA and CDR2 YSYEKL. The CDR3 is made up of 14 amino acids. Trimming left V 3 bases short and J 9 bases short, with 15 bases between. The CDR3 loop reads CASSHEGLRGPQHF. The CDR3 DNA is TGCGCCAGCAGCCATGAGGGGCTTCGGGGGCCCCAGCATTTT.

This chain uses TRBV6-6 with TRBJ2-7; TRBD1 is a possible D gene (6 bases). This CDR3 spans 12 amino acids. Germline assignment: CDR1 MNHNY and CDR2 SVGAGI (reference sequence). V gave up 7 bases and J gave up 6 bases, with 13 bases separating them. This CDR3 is CASKRRGREQYF. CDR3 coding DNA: TGTGCCAGCAAGCGCAGGGGACGCGAGCAGTACTTC.

The CDR3 DNA is TGTGCCAGCAGCTTAGGCAGGGGGCGTCTGGTAGGAAACACCATATATTTT. Amino acid sequence: CASSLGRGRLVGNTIYF. V and J are TRBV7-2 and TRBJ1-3, with TRBD1 identical over 8 bases. The V segment lost 1 base and the J segment 4 bases; nucleotides outside the gene matches: 9. Germline loops: CDR1 SGHTA, CDR2 FQGNSA. The CDR3 runs to 17 residues.

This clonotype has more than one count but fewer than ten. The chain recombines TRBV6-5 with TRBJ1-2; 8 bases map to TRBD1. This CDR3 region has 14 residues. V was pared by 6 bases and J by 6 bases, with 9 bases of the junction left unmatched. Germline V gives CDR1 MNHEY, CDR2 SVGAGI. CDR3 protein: CASSEVHRGDGYTF. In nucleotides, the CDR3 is TGTGCCAGCAGCGAGGTGCACAGGGGGGATGGCTACACCTTC.

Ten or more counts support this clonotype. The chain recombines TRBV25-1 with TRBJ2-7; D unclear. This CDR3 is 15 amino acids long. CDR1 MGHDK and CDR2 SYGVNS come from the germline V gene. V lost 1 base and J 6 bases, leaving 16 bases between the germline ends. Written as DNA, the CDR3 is TGTGCCAGCAGTGAATCTGGTGGTGCAATTCGCGAGCAGTACTTC. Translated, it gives CASSESGGAIREQYF.

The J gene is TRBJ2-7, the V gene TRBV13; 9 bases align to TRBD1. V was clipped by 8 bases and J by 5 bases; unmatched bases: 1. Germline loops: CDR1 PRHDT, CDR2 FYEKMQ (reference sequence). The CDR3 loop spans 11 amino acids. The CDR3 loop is CASRTGDEQYF. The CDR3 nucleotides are TGTGCCAGCCGGACAGGGGACGAGCAGTACTTC.

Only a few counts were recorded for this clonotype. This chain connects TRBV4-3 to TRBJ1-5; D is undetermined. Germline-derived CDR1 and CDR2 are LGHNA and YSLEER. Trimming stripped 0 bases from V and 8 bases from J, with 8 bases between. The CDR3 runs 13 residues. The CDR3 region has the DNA TGCGCCAGCAGCCAAGACAGGAGGGAGCCCCAGCATTTT. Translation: CASSQDRREPQHF.

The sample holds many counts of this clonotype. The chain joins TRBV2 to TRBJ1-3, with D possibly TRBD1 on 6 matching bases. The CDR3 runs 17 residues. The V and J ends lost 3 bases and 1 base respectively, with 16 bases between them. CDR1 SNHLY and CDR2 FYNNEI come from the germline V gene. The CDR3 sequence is CASSDPDSGSSGNTIYF. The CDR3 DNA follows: TGTGCCAGCAGTGACCCGGACAGTGGGAGTTCTGGAAACACCATATATTTT.

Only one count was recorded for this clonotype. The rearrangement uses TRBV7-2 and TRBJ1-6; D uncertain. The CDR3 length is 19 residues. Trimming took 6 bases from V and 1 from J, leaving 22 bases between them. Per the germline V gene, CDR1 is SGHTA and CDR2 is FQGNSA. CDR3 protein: CASSRSRGGGESYNSPLHF. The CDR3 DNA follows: TGTGCCAGCAGTAGAAGCCGCGGTGGCGGGGAGTCCTATAATTCACCCCTCCACTTT.

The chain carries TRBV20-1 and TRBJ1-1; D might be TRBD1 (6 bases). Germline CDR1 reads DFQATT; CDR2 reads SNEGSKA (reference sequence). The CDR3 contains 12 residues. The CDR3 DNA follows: TGCAGGGGGGGGGCCAGAGGGACTGAAGCTTTCTTT. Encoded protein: CRGGARGTEAFF.

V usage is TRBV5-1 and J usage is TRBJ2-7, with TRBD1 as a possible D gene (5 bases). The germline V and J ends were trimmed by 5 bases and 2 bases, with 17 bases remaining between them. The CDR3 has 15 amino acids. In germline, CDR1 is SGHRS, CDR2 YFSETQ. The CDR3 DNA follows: TGCGCCAGCAGTCGCCAGAAGACGGACACCTACGAGCAGTACTTC. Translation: CASSRQKTDTYEQYF.

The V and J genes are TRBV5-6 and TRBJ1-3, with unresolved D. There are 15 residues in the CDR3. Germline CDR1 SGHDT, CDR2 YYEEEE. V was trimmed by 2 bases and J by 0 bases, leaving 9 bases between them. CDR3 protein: CASSFRHISGNTIYF. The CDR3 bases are TGTGCCAGCAGCTTTCGTCACATCTCTGGAAACACCATATATTTT.

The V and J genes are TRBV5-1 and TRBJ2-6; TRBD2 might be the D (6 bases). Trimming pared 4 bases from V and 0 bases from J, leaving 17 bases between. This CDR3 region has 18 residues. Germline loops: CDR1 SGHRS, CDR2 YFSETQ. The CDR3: CASSPMPGLRSGANVLTF. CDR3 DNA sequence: TGCGCCAGCAGCCCCATGCCGGGACTCCGCTCTGGGGCCAACGTCCTGACTTTC.

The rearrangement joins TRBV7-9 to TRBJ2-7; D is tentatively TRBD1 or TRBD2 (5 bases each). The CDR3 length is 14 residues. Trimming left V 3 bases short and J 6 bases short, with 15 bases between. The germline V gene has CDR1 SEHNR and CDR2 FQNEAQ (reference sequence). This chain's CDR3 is CASSFVSSGAEQYF. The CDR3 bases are TGTGCCAGCAGCTTTGTTAGTTCCGGGGCCGAGCAGTACTTC.

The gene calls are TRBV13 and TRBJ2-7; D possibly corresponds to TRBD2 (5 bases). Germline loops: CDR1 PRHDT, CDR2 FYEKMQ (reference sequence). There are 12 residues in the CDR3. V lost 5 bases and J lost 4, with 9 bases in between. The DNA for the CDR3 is TGTGCCAGCAGCGTTAGCGCTTACGAGCAGTACTTC. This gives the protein CASSVSAYEQYF.

CDR3 sequence (DNA): TGTGCCAGCAGTTCACTACTAGGGGTTCAGCCCCAGCATTTT. Its protein product is CASSSLLGVQPQHF. The rearrangement uses TRBV6-6 and TRBJ1-5; tentative D call: TRBD1 (5 bases). Germline-derived CDR1 and CDR2 are MNHNY and SVGAGI (reference sequence). V dropped 4 bases and J dropped 6 bases, with 13 bases sitting between them. The length of the CDR3 is 14 residues.

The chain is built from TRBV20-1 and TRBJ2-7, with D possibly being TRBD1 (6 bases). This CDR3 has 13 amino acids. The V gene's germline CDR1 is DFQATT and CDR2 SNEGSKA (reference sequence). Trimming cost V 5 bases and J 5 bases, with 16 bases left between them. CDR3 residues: CSAHNRAGDEQYF. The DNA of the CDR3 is TGCAGTGCTCATAACAGGGCTGGGGACGAGCAGTACTTC.

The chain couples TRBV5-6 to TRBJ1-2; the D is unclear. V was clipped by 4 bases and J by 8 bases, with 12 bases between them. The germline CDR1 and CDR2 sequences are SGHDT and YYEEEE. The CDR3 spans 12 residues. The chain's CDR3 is CASSMGPKGYTF. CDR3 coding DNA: TGTGCCAGCAGCATGGGCCCGAAGGGCTACACCTTC.

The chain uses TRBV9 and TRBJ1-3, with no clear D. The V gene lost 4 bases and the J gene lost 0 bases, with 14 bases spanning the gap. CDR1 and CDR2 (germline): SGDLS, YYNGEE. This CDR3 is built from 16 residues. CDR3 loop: CASSLANIYSGNTIYF. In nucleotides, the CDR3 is TGTGCCAGCAGCCTTGCCAATATATACTCTGGAAACACCATATATTTT.